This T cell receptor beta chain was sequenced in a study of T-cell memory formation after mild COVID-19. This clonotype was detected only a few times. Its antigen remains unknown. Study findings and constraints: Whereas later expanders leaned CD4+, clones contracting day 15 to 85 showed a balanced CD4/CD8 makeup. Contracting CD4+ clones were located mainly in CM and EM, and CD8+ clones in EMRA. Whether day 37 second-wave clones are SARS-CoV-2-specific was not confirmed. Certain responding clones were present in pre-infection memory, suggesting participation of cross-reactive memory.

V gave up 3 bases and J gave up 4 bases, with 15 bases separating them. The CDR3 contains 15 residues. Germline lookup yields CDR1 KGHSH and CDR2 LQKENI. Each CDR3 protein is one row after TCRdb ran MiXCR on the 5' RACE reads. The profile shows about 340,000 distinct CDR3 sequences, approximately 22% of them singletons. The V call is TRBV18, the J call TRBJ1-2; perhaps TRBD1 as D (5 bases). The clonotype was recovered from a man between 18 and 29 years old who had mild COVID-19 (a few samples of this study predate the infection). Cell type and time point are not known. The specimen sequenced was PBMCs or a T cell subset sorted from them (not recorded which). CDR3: CASSPQTADLYGYTF. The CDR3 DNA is TGTGCCAGCTCACCCCAGACAGCAGACCTCTATGGCTACACCTTC.